This T cell receptor (beta chain) is drawn from a study of neurological immune-mediated disorders. Study-wide results and limits: While HTLV-1-associated myelopathy showed the greatest TCR clonal expansion, multiple sclerosis showed the least, falling below healthy controls. When repertoires were grouped phylogenetically, those of 18 of 34 multiple sclerosis patients fell into one related-CDR3 cluster, a possible signature. Expanded clones shared no identical CDR3 amino acid sequences across subjects, which suggested private TCR-beta repertoires in all groups.

By 5'RACE with 10-nucleotide random UMIs, the cDNA was made. MiXCR, applied by TCRdb to the 5' RACE reads, yields one record per CDR3 protein. The sample lists tens of thousands of distinct CDR3 sequences; 3.4% were seen once. This clonotype came up many times. Antigen specificity is unknown. CDR3 length equals 16 residues. Germline V CDR1 and CDR2: SEHNR, FQNEAQ (reference sequence). Trimming removed 5 bases at V and 0 bases at J, with 13 bases between. The sequencing input was PBMCs. The rearrangement joins TRBV7-9 to TRBJ2-2; no definite D call. The receptor was derived from a man aged 35-49 years with multiple sclerosis. CDR3 in amino acids: CASSPVTEANTGELFF. The CDR3 DNA follows: TGTGCCAGCAGCCCCGTTACCGAAGCGAACACCGGGGAGCTGTTTTTT.